The clone carrying this T cell receptor beta chain showed up just a few times. Either two negative PCRs, clearance, or symptom resolution qualified Cohort 3 donors as recovered. This CDR3 has 14 amino acids. The V and J ends lost 1 base and 5 bases respectively, with 11 bases between them. Per the germline V gene, CDR1 is SGHVS and CDR2 is FQNEAQ. Authors' processing steps: Amplification from reference gene primers served as the basis for estimated nucleated cell counts. The protocol was immunoSEQ multiplex PCR, while the TCRdb copy is restricted to in-frame clones and leaves out a portion. V and J calls and clone size come straight from that table; D and trimming were deduced from the DNA. The sample lists 240,000 or so clones; 86% were seen once. This record comes from a study of blood T cell repertoires in COVID-19. Study information: Acute and convalescent COVID-19 samples came from the United States, Italy and Spain. The cDNA or gDNA used as material had been derived from T cells, B-cell-depleted T cells, or PBMCs.

J is TRBJ2-5 and V is TRBV7-8; D remains unclear. The sequenced sample was PBMCs or T cells enriched from blood (not recorded which). The TCR comes from a woman between 50 and 59 years old who had recovered from COVID-19. CDR3 protein: CASSLGSFGETQYF. In nucleotides, the CDR3 is TGTGCCAGCAGCTTAGGGTCTTTCGGGGAGACCCAGTACTTC.